The 23 T cell receptor beta chains below all came from one sample that was sequenced in a study of identical twins. TCRdb re-derived calls from the 5' RACE reads in MiXCR, one entry per CDR3 protein. Among about 300,000 distinct CDR3 sequences listed, around an eighth were seen once. The same sample was also studied in work on yellow fever vaccine responses in identical twins.

Material for sequencing was CD8+ T cells sorted from blood. Receptors originate from a woman between 18 and 29 years old in good health.

This clonotype was counted at least ten times. In nucleotides, the CDR3 is TGTGCCAGCAGTGACGGGACAACGAACACCGGGGAGCTGTTTTTT. Residues: CASSDGTTNTGELFF. The chain has TRBV2 and TRBJ2-2; tentatively, D is TRBD1 (6 bases). Germline CDR1 and CDR2: SNHLY and FYNNEI. V was pared by 3 bases and J by 0 bases, with 8 bases between. The CDR3 is made up of 15 amino acids.

CDR3 coding DNA: TGTGCCAGCAGCCAAAATAGCGGAGCCGAGCAGTACTTC. Protein: CASSQNSGAEQYF. This chain connects TRBV3-1 to TRBJ2-7; D perhaps matches TRBD2 (6 bases). Germline CDR1 and CDR2: LGHDT and YNNKEL (reference sequence). This CDR3 spans 13 amino acids. The ends were cut back, 2 bases at V and 6 bases at J, with 11 bases in the middle.

In this sample, this clonotype turned up a few times. This rearrangement joins TRBV5-1 to TRBJ2-1; D gene ambiguous. The V end was cut by 2 bases, the J end by 0 bases, with 6 bases between. Germline loops: CDR1 SGHRS, CDR2 YFSETQ. This CDR3 has 14 amino acids. The chain's CDR3 is CASSFRYSYNEQFF. The CDR3 nucleotides read TGCGCCAGCAGCTTCCGGTACTCCTACAATGAGCAGTTCTTC.

J is TRBJ2-1 and V is TRBV3-1; TRBD2 matches at 10 bases. J was trimmed by 7 bases and V by 4 bases; bases with no gene match: 7. Germline V gene data show CDR1 as LGHDT and CDR2 as YNNKEL (reference sequence). The CDR3 loop spans 15 amino acids. Written as DNA, the CDR3 is TGTGCCAGCAGCCTAACTAGCGGGGTTGGGAATGAGCAGTTCTTC. Residues: CASSLTSGVGNEQFF.

The rearrangement links TRBV2 to TRBJ1-5, with a possible D match to TRBD1 (5 bases). The germline V gene has CDR1 SNHLY and CDR2 FYNNEI. V shed 3 bases and J shed 3 bases, with 12 bases lying between them. This CDR3 comprises 15 residues. CDR3 residues: CASSDEGLPNQPQHF. The CDR3 nucleotides read TGTGCCAGCAGTGATGAGGGGCTCCCCAATCAGCCCCAGCATTTT.

The CDR3 here is CASSKLGLADSNPYEQYF. For the CDR3, the DNA is TGTGCCAGCAGCAAATTGGGTCTCGCGGACTCTAATCCCTACGAGCAGTACTTC. The chain recombines TRBV21-1 with TRBJ2-7; TRBD2 was called by the table and not checked on the DNA. TRBV21-1 is recorded as a pseudogene. This CDR3 has 18 residues.

This clonotype was picked up a small number of times. A much larger clone differs by one base, so this may be a read error. The chain uses TRBV11-2 and TRBJ2-7, with 7 bases aligning to TRBD2. The germline gives CDR1 SGHAT, CDR2 FQNNGV. The trim removed 1 base at V and 3 bases at J, leaving 3 bases unmatched. This CDR3 has 14 amino acids. CDR3 DNA: TGTGCCAGCAGCTTAGCTCCTAGCGGCTACGAGCAGTACTTC. Translating it yields CASSLAPSGYEQYF.

The rearrangement joins TRBV4-1 to TRBJ2-7, with 9 bases that match TRBD1. V trimming: 0 bases; J trimming: 3 bases; junction bases outside the gene matches: 3. The length of the CDR3 is 15 residues. Germline CDR1 and CDR2: MGHRA and YSYEKL. The CDR3, as DNA: TGCGCCAGCAGCCAAGAGGGACAGGGTGTCTACGAGCAGTACTTC. It codes for CASSQEGQGVYEQYF.

The V and J genes are TRBV7-9 and TRBJ2-1, with 11 bases that match TRBD2. This CDR3 has 16 amino acids. Trimming removed 3 bases from V and 2 bases from J; junction bases left unmatched: 3. CDR1 and CDR2 (germline): SEHNR, FQNEAQ (reference sequence). The CDR3 DNA follows: TGTGCCAGCAGCTTCCCGGGACTAGCGGCCTACAATGAGCAGTTCTTC. Translating it yields CASSFPGLAAYNEQFF.

This chain links TRBV6-1 with TRBJ2-1; 11 nucleotides align to TRBD2. This CDR3 is built from 14 residues. Per germline, CDR1 MNHNS and CDR2 SASEGT. V shed 6 bases and J 8 bases; nucleotides not matched to a gene: 6. The CDR3 reads CASSRTSGSDEQFF. As DNA, the CDR3 is TGTGCCAGCAGCCGAACTAGCGGGAGCGATGAGCAGTTCTTC.

V and J are TRBV6-5 and TRBJ1-5, with D unresolved. Germline V lookup: CDR1 MNHEY, CDR2 SVGAGI. The CDR3 covers 19 residues. The V gene lost 0 bases and the J gene lost 4 bases, with 22 bases spanning the gap. CDR3 residues: CASSYSKRPMSDFNQPQHF. The CDR3 coding sequence is TGTGCCAGCAGTTACTCGAAACGCCCGATGTCAGATTTTAATCAGCCCCAGCATTTT.

This clonotype has just a few counts. The chain links TRBV3-1 to TRBJ1-2; 7 bases align to TRBD1. Germline V gene data show CDR1 as LGHDT and CDR2 as YNNKEL (reference sequence). The ends lost 1 base at V and 6 bases at J; junction bases unmatched: 8. This CDR3 contains 15 residues. This chain's CDR3 is CASSQGSGGSDGYTF. The DNA for the CDR3 is TGTGCCAGCAGCCAAGGGTCAGGGGGGAGTGATGGCTACACCTTC. Full variable domain (missing parts from reference TRBV3-1 and TRBJ1-2): DTAVSQTPKYLVTQMGNDKSIKCEQNLGHDTMYWYKQDSKKFLKIMFSYNNKELIINETVPNRFSPKSPDKAHLNLHINSLELGDSAVYFCASSQGSGGSDGYTFGSGTRLTVV.

This sequence joins TRBV9 and TRBJ2-3; 9 bases agree with TRBD2. The CDR3 has 16 amino acids. Trimming cost V 4 bases and J 0 bases; bases outside gene matches: 6. From germline, CDR1 is SGDLS and CDR2 YYNGEE. CDR3 DNA: TGTGCCAGCAGCTCCCCGACTAGCGGTAGCACAGATACGCAGTATTTT. Its protein is CASSSPTSGSTDTQYF.

This clonotype was detected many times. The CDR3 spells CASSVSGGADTQYF. The CDR3 DNA reads TGTGCCAGCAGCGTAAGTGGTGGCGCAGATACGCAGTATTTT. This sequence joins TRBV9 and TRBJ2-3, with D hard to call. The germline CDR1 and CDR2 sequences are SGDLS and YYNGEE. Trimming left V 1 base short and J 4 bases short, with 10 bases between. CDR3 length: 14 amino acids.

V usage is TRBV7-9 and J usage is TRBJ2-1; no firm D call. V lost 7 bases to trimming and J lost 1 base, with 14 bases between them. This CDR3 spans 15 amino acids. CDR1 is SEHNR and CDR2 is FQNEAQ in the germline V gene (reference sequence). CDR3 amino acids: CASIPVSRSYNEQFF. The DNA of the CDR3 is TGTGCCAGCATTCCCGTCAGCAGATCCTACAATGAGCAGTTCTTC.

This clonotype appeared a single time. The chain recombines TRBV27 with TRBJ2-1, with 10 bases fitting TRBD1. Germline V gene lookup returns CDR1 MNHEY and CDR2 SMNVEV (reference sequence). Trimming at V came to 0 bases and at J to 7 bases, leaving 3 bases not matched to a gene. This CDR3 has 15 amino acids. The chain's CDR3 is CASSLSRTGGNEQFF. CDR3 sequence (DNA): TGTGCCAGCAGTTTATCAAGGACAGGGGGGAATGAGCAGTTCTTC.

This clonotype was detected ten times or more. This chain links TRBV12-3 or TRBV12-4 with TRBJ2-7; 8 bases line up with TRBD1. Trimming cost V 7 bases and J 3 bases; bases outside gene matches: 5. The CDR3 is made up of 13 amino acids. The CDR3 nucleotides are TGTGCCAGCACCTCGGGACAGGTCTACGAGCAGTACTTC. It encodes CASTSGQVYEQYF.

V and J are TRBV20-1 and TRBJ2-7, with 7 bases matching TRBD1. V shed 0 bases, J shed 0 bases, and the junction held 5 bases outside the gene matches. CDR1 DFQATT and CDR2 SNEGSKA come from the germline V gene (reference sequence). CDR3 length: 15 amino acids. CDR3 region: CSARDRQGSSYEQYV. CDR3 in DNA: TGCAGTGCTAGAGATCGACAGGGTAGCTCCTACGAGCAGTACGTC.

The chain combines TRBV29-1 with TRBJ1-2, with D possibly being TRBD1 (5 bases). CDR3 length equals 15 residues. Germline V gene data show CDR1 as SQVTM and CDR2 as ANQGSEA. V shed 6 bases and J shed 3 bases, with 20 bases lying between them. As DNA, the CDR3 is TGCAGCGTCGCCTCGCTGGCAGGGACCCACTATGGCTACACCTTC. It codes for CSVASLAGTHYGYTF.

This clonotype has only a few counts. V gene TRBV10-3 combines with J gene TRBJ2-1; TRBD2 matches 9 bases. The CDR3 sequence is 16 residues long. The V and J ends lost 4 bases and 0 bases, in that order; junction bases with no gene match: 4. Looked up from germline, CDR1 is ENHRY and CDR2 is SYGVKD. The CDR3 bases are TGTGCCATCAGTGCGGCTAGCGGGAACTCCTACAATGAGCAGTTCTTC. Translated, it gives CAISAASGNSYNEQFF.

The chain recombines TRBV5-1 with TRBJ2-2; TRBD1 matches 7 bases. The germline CDR1 and CDR2 sequences are SGHRS and YFSETQ. The CDR3 length is 16 residues. The V and J ends lost 2 bases and 1 base, in that order; junction bases with no gene match: 5. The CDR3 loop reads CASSFLGGWNTGELFF. CDR3 DNA: TGCGCCAGCAGCTTTTTAGGGGGCTGGAACACCGGGGAGCTGTTTTTT.

This clonotype was counted a few times. The chain joins TRBV7-8 to TRBJ2-5; D tentatively reads TRBD1 or TRBD2 (5 bases each). Between the trimmed V and J ends, which lost 1 base and 2 bases, there was a span of 17 bases. Germline CDR1 is SGHVS and CDR2 is FQNEAQ. This CDR3 has 17 amino acids. The CDR3 DNA sequence: TGTGCCAGCAGCTTAGTCCCCGGGACCAGCAAACAAGAGACCCAGTACTTC. This codes for CASSLVPGTSKQETQYF.

This chain uses TRBV4-1 with TRBJ1-4; 10 bases map to TRBD1. Trimming at V came to 3 bases and at J to 6 bases, leaving 4 bases not matched to a gene. The germline gives CDR1 MGHRA, CDR2 YSYEKL. The CDR3 spans 15 residues. This CDR3 is CASSQDGTGDEKLFF. The CDR3 DNA reads as TGCGCCAGCAGCCAGGACGGGACAGGGGATGAAAAACTGTTTTTT.